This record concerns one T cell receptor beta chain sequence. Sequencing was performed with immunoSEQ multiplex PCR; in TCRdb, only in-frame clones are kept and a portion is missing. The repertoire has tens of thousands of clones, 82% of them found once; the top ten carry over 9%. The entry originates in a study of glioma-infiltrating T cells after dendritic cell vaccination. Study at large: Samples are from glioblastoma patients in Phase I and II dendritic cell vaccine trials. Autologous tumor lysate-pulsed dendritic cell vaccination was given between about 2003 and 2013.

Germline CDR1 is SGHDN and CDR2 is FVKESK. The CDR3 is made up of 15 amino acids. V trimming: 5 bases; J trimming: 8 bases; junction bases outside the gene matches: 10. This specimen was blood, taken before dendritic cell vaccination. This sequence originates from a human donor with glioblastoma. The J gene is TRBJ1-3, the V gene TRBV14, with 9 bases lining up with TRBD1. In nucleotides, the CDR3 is TGTGCCAGCAGCGTATTACAGGGGGCCGGTGACACCATATATTTT. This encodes CASSVLQGAGDTIYF.